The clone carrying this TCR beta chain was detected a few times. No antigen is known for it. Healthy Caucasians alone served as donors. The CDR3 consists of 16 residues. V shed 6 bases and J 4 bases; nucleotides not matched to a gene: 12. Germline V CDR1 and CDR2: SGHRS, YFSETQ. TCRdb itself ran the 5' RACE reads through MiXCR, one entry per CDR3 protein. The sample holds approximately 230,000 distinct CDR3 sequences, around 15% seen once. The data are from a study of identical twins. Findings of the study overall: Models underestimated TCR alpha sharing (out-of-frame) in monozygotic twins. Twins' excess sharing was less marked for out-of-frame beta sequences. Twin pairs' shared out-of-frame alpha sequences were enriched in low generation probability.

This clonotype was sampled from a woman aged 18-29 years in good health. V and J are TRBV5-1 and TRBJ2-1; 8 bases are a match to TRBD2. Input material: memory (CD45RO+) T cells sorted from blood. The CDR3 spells CASTEMGLGGYNEQFF. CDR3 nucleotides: TGCGCCAGCACCGAAATGGGACTAGGGGGTTACAATGAGCAGTTCTTC.